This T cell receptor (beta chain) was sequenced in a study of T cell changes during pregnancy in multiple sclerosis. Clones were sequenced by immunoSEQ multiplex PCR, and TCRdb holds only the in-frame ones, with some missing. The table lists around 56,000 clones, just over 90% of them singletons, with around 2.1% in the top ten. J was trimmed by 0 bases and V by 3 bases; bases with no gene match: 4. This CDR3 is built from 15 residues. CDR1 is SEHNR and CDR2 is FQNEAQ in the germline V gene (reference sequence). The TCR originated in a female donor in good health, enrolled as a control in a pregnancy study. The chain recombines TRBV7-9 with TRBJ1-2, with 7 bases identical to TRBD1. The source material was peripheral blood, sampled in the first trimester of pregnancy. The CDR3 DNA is TGTGCCAGCAGCTTCGACAGGGCCACTAACTATGGCTACACCTTC. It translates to CASSFDRATNYGYTF.